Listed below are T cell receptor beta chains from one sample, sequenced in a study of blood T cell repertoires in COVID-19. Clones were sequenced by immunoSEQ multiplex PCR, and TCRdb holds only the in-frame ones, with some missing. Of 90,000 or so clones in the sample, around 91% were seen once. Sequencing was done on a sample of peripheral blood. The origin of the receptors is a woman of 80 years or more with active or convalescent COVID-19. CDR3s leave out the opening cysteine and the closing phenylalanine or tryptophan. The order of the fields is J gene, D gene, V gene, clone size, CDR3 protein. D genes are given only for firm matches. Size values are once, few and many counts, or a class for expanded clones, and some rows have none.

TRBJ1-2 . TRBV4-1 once ASSQNAGFGYT
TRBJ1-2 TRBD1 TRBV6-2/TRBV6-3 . ASSYTTGAAGGYT
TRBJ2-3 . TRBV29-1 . SVDTSTDTQY
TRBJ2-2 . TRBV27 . ASSPSRSGSGELF
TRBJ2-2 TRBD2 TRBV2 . ASTGLAVNTGELF
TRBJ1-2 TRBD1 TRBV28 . ASSGGGTGANYGYT
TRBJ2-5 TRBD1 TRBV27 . ASSQQGDQETQY
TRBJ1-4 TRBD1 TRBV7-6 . ASSLGQGAANEKLF
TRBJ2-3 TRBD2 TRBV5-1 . ASSYGLAGPSDTQY
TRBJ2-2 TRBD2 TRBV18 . ASSPGTSGSGGELF
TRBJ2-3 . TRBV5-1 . ASSFRQNTDTQY